This entry lists 22 T cell receptor beta chains sequenced from one sample in a study of blood T cells in healthy people across ages. PCR was performed a second time for about 7 to 11 cycles using a sample-barcoded 5' primer and a J-beta primer mix. Via MiXCR, TCRdb re-called the 5' RACE reads, giving one row per CDR3 protein. The sample yields 750,000 to 1,000,000 distinct CDR3 sequences, around 29% seen once. These same data were also listed under a study on T cells of mothers and their children.

Sequenced: blood. Receptors were obtained from a woman aged 40 to 50 in good health.

The chain employs TRBV6-2 or TRBV6-3 and TRBJ2-7; D not resolved. V was clipped by 5 bases and J by 6 bases, with 14 bases between them. Germline loops: CDR1 MNHEY, CDR2 SVGEGT. The CDR3 sequence is 13 residues long. In nucleotides, the CDR3 is TGTGCCAGCAGTATGACCCCCGGCCGCGAGCAGTACTTC. Encoded protein: CASSMTPGREQYF.

This clonotype was counted ten times or more. V and J are TRBV20-1 and TRBJ2-7, with no clear D. Germline CDR1 and CDR2: DFQATT and SNEGSKA (reference sequence). The CDR3 covers 12 residues. With 1 base removed from V and 5 bases from J, the gap between germline ends came to 9 bases. This chain's CDR3 is CSARVWGDEQYF. The CDR3 DNA reads TGCAGTGCTAGAGTCTGGGGTGACGAGCAGTACTTC.

This clonotype was seen more than once but under ten times. The chain recombines TRBV12-3 or TRBV12-4 with TRBJ2-3; maybe TRBD1 (5 bases). This CDR3 has 12 amino acids. The V end was cut by 5 bases, the J end by 11 bases, with 14 bases between. This CDR3 reads CASSPGPGRQYF. The CDR3 DNA reads TGTGCCAGCAGTCCAGGCCCAGGGCGGCAGTATTTT.

The V call is TRBV6-6, the J call TRBJ1-1, with a weak D call TRBD1 (5 bases). From germline, CDR1 is MNHNY and CDR2 SVGAGI (reference sequence). The ends were cut back, 3 bases at V and 2 bases at J, with 10 bases in the middle. CDR3 size: 14 residues. CDR3 bases: TGTGCCAGCAGTTATGTAGGGGTCAACACTGAAGCTTTCTTT. This translates into CASSYVGVNTEAFF.

The chain employs TRBV28 and TRBJ1-1, with a weak D call TRBD1 (6 bases). Trimming stripped 5 bases from V and 8 bases from J, with 24 bases between. This CDR3 region has 16 residues. Germline V CDR1 and CDR2: MDHEN, SYDVKM. This CDR3 reads CASSIPLTPGAYEAFF. The CDR3, as DNA: TGTGCCAGCAGTATACCCCTCACCCCAGGGGCTTACGAAGCTTTCTTT.

This clonotype was detected ten times or more. The chain uses TRBV7-8 and TRBJ2-7, with 11 bases lining up with TRBD2. The germline CDR1 and CDR2 sequences are SGHVS and FQNEAQ. V shed 0 bases and J 3 bases; nucleotides not matched to a gene: 13. CDR3 length: 19 amino acids. The CDR3 nucleotides are TGTGCCAGCAGCTTAGCGACTAGCGGGGCTCAGGCCAACGTCTACGAGCAGTACTTC. This translates into CASSLATSGAQANVYEQYF.

The chain recombines TRBV11-2 with TRBJ2-1, with 8 bases lining up with TRBD1. The closer fit of TRBJ2-7 to the DNA end suggests the J call may be wrong. Germline V gives CDR1 SGHAT, CDR2 FQNNGV. The CDR3 extends over 23 amino acids. The CDR3 reads CASSFIVGIDRGADSPNKDEQYF. The CDR3 DNA reads TGTGCCAGCAGCTTTATCGTCGGCATAGACAGGGGTGCGGATTCCCCTAACAAGGATGAGCAGTACTTC.

The DNA for the CDR3 is TGTGCCAGCAGTTTTAGGACCAGGGCATCAACTAATGAAAAACTGTTTTTT. Translating it yields CASSFRTRASTNEKLFF. The rearrangement joins TRBV12-3 or TRBV12-4 to TRBJ1-4; possibly TRBD1 for D (5 bases). V was shortened by 3 bases and J by 0 bases, with 14 bases between the two germline ends. There are 17 residues in the CDR3.

This clonotype was recorded a few times. The chain links TRBV20-1 to TRBJ1-5, with a tentative D call TRBD1 (6 bases). This CDR3 region has 15 residues. The germline V and J ends were trimmed by 6 bases and 0 bases, with 15 bases remaining between them. From germline, CDR1 is DFQATT and CDR2 SNEGSKA (reference sequence). The CDR3 loop reads CSAHGGAGSNQPQHF. CDR3 DNA: TGCAGTGCCCATGGGGGGGCGGGTAGCAATCAGCCCCAGCATTTT.

This clonotype was seen only a few times. V is TRBV18 and J is TRBJ1-1; D is ambiguous. V was clipped by 6 bases and J by 1 base, with 9 bases between them. The CDR3 consists of 13 residues. Germline V gene lookup returns CDR1 KGHSH and CDR2 LQKENI. CDR3 sequence: CASSYDKNTEAFF. CDR3 nucleotide sequence: TGTGCCAGCTCCTACGACAAGAACACTGAAGCTTTCTTT.

This clonotype has only a few counts. The genes are TRBV25-1 and TRBJ1-1; 7 nucleotides agree with TRBD1. Trimming removed 4 bases from V and 8 bases from J; junction bases left unmatched: 7. The CDR3 is 13 residues long. Looked up from germline, CDR1 is MGHDK and CDR2 is SYGVNS. The CDR3 nucleotides read TGTGCCAGCAGTGTACTACAGGGGCGGGAAGCTTTCTTT. Protein: CASSVLQGREAFF.

The CDR3 sequence: CASSVAPNQPQHF. Written as DNA, the CDR3 is TGCGCCAGCAGCGTAGCCCCTAATCAGCCCCAGCATTTT. The chain combines TRBV5-1 with TRBJ1-5; D remains unclear. The CDR3 is 13 amino acids. V gave up 4 bases and J gave up 4 bases, with 9 bases separating them. Germline values: CDR1 SGHRS, CDR2 YFSETQ.

The CDR3, as DNA: TGTGCCAGCAGCCCCACGCCGGGACAAGAAGAGACCCAGTACTTC. Its translation: CASSPTPGQEETQYF. This chain joins TRBV9 and TRBJ2-5; TRBD1 might be the D (6 bases). This CDR3 spans 15 amino acids. Trimming cost V 4 bases and J 3 bases, with 16 bases left between them. Germline V gives CDR1 SGDLS, CDR2 YYNGEE.

This clonotype was counted a few times. This sequence joins TRBV28 and TRBJ2-7; TRBD2 might be the D (5 bases). In germline, CDR1 is MDHEN, CDR2 SYDVKM. The CDR3 totals 14 residues. Trimming cost V 5 bases and J 7 bases, with 18 bases left between them. CDR3 DNA: TGTGCCAGCAGTCCGGACGGGATCTCTGGGGAGCAGTACTTC. Amino acids: CASSPDGISGEQYF.

The rearrangement joins TRBV7-2 to TRBJ2-3; 7 bases fit TRBD2. Germline V lookup: CDR1 SGHTA, CDR2 FQGNSA. Trimming cost V 5 bases and J 4 bases; bases outside gene matches: 12. The CDR3 is made up of 16 amino acids. In nucleotides, the CDR3 is TGTGCCAGCAGCCAGATTTCGGGCGGGGGAGCAGATACGCAGTATTTT. Amino acid sequence: CASSQISGGGADTQYF.

This clonotype was found a few times. Here the CDR3 DNA reads TGTGCCAGCAGTCCAGGACAGGGCCTCGCCCTCTATGGCTACACCTTC. Translation gives CASSPGQGLALYGYTF. This chain links TRBV27 with TRBJ1-2; 8 bases line up with TRBD1. Germline trimming cut 5 bases from V and 4 bases from J; bases unmatched to any gene: 12. Germline V gives CDR1 MNHEY, CDR2 SMNVEV (reference sequence). There are 16 residues in the CDR3.

This rearrangement joins TRBV7-3 to TRBJ2-1, with unresolved D. V lost 5 bases and J lost 0, with 11 bases in between. The V gene's germline CDR1 is SGHTA and CDR2 FQGTGA. This CDR3 comprises 15 residues. CDR3 in amino acids: CASSRDLSSYNEQFF. CDR3 DNA sequence: TGTGCCAGCAGCCGCGACTTGAGCTCCTACAATGAGCAGTTCTTC.

This chain connects TRBV7-9 to TRBJ2-4; D may be TRBD2 (6 bases). The J call may not be correct, given that the DNA end is closer to TRBJ2-7. This CDR3 has 14 amino acids. Germline V gene sequence: CDR1 SEHNR, CDR2 FQNEAQ (reference sequence). For the CDR3, the DNA is TGTGCCAGCAGCTTTCGTTGGGGAGGTAGCGAGCAGTACTTC. Protein: CASSFRWGGSEQYF.

Remarks on this clonotype: It may be a read error: a sequence one base away is much more abundant. J is TRBJ2-7 and V is TRBV27; D possibly uses TRBD1 or TRBD2 (5 bases each). The CDR3 covers 21 residues. Germline CDR1 reads MNHEY; CDR2 reads SMNVEV (reference sequence). Trimming took off 6 bases at V and 4 bases at J, with 37 bases between the two ends. The CDR3 coding sequence is TGTGCCAGCAGCCAACTCGACGTGAGAGACTCAGAGGGGAAAACCGATTACGAGCAGTACTTC. As protein: CASSQLDVRDSEGKTDYEQYF.

The gene calls are TRBV7-9 and TRBJ1-4; D is possibly TRBD1 (6 bases). The CDR3 is 16 residues long. Germline CDR1 is SEHNR and CDR2 is FQNEAQ (reference sequence). V shed 5 bases and J shed 6 bases, with 19 bases lying between them. The DNA for the CDR3 is TGTGCCAGCAGCACAAAGGGGGTGAGACCTTATGAAAAACTGTTTTTT. Translation gives CASSTKGVRPYEKLFF.

This chain links TRBV20-1 with TRBJ2-3; D is perhaps TRBD1 (5 bases). Trimming stripped 1 base from V and 3 bases from J, with 8 bases between. Germline CDR1 reads DFQATT; CDR2 reads SNEGSKA (reference sequence). The CDR3 totals 13 residues. CDR3 protein: CSARGAGTDTQYF. In DNA form, the CDR3 reads TGCAGTGCTAGAGGAGCAGGGACAGATACGCAGTATTTT.

The chain carries TRBV11-2 and TRBJ1-5; the D gene is possibly TRBD1 (6 bases). V lost 5 bases, J lost 7 bases, and 15 bases lay in between. The germline V gene encodes CDR1 SGHAT and CDR2 FQNNGV. CDR3 length equals 14 residues. CDR3 in amino acids: CASSRGGNGQPQHF. As DNA, the CDR3 is TGTGCCAGCAGCCGAGGGGGAAACGGGCAGCCCCAGCATTTT.